This T cell receptor beta chain is from a study of blood T cell repertoires in COVID-19. About the study: Some COVID-19 samples were acute and others convalescent; all came from the United States, Italy and Spain. T cells, B-cell-depleted T cells, or PBMCs supplied cDNA or gDNA.

Patients in Seattle were enrolled during active infection, then followed longitudinally. This clone was observed a few times. The germline V gene has CDR1 SGHRS and CDR2 YFSETQ. The CDR3 length is 17 residues. J lost 5 bases, V lost 3 bases, and 10 bases had no gene match. In the original workflow: It was from reference gene primer amplification that nucleated cell counts were estimated. The method was immunoSEQ multiplex PCR; TCRdb's version includes in-frame clones alone and lacks a portion of them. Clone size and the V and J calls come from that table; the DNA yielded D and trimming. The sample lists about 120,000 clones; 90% were seen once.

The chain has TRBV5-1 and TRBJ1-6; 8 bases agree with TRBD1. The sample consisted of peripheral blood. The receptor was derived from a man aged 55 to 70 with COVID-19, enrolled during active disease. Here the CDR3 reads CASSSPPGDRNNSPLHF. In DNA, the CDR3 is TGCGCCAGCAGCTCCCCTCCAGGGGACAGGAATAATTCACCCCTCCACTTT. The full variable domain, completed using reference TRBV5-1 and TRBJ1-6, is KAGVTQTPRYLIKTRGQQVTLSCSPISGHRSVSWYQQTPGQGLQFLFEYFSETQRNKGNFPGRFSGRQFSNSRSEMNVSTLELGDSALYLCASSSPPGDRNNSPLHFGNGTRLTVT.